A single T cell receptor (beta chain) is shown here with its context. The V end was cut by 5 bases, the J end by 7 bases, with 23 bases between. The CDR3 is 16 residues long. Germline-derived CDR1 and CDR2 are SGHTA and FQGNSA. A quantity of roughly 0.5 to 1 ug RNA underwent reverse transcription using random hexamers. In TCRdb, the immunoSEQ multiplex PCR reads were re-called with MiXCR into one record per CDR3 protein. This sample has under 150,000 distinct CDR3 sequences, with 80% to 85% found just once. This sample was taken from a study of CD8 T cells in Susac syndrome. Sequencing of TCR beta was performed on blood CD8+ T cells and on blood CD4+ T cells.

The source of this sequence is a human donor with multiple sclerosis. V is TRBV7-2 and J is TRBJ1-2; D is possibly TRBD1 (6 bases). Specimen: CD8+ T cells from PBMCs. This CDR3 reads CASSPGDIESLGGYTF. The CDR3 DNA reads TGTGCCAGCAGCCCCGGGGACATTGAGAGTCTTGGTGGCTACACCTTC.